This paragraph reports one T cell receptor beta chain. Antigen: not known. This specimen belongs to a study of T cells after posttransplantation cyclophosphamide. Findings of the study overall: Skin or GI-infiltrating T cells shared few TRB sequences with blood.

CDR3 size: 16 residues. V was pared by 3 bases and J by 7 bases, with 5 bases of the junction left unmatched. The germline V gene encodes CDR1 SEHNR and CDR2 FQNEAQ (reference sequence). The data were produced by immunoSEQ multiplex PCR, yet TCRdb's version contains in-frame clones alone and is incomplete. The data show around 19,000 clones, approximately 98% seen once. Cells defined as naive were viable CD3+CD4+ or CD3+CD8+ and CCR7+CD45RA+CD45RO-CD95-CD27+CD28+. The sequence derives from a man aged 40-49 years in good health, CMV-negative, and a related stem cell transplant donor. The sample consisted of naive CD4+ T cells sorted from PBMCs. The chain carries TRBV7-9 and TRBJ2-1; TRBD2 agrees at 14 bases. The CDR3 bases are TGTGCCAGCAGCTTCTGGGGACTAGCGGGAGAGAATGAGCAGTTCTTC. Translating it yields CASSFWGLAGENEQFF.